One and the same sample provided the 5 T cell receptor beta chains below, sequenced in a study of Ad26.COV2.S vaccination and SARS-CoV-2 variants. Treatment here: around 19 received Ad26.COV2.S at low or high dose, single or two shots; about 5 received placebo; per-sample allocation not given. Vaccine and placebo recipients were sampled on day 63 after the first injection. Generated by immunoSEQ multiplex PCR, the TCRdb table keeps only in-frame clones and is missing some. The data contain hundreds of thousands of clones, more than 85% of them singletons. The source material was peripheral blood, sampled in a trial of Ad26.COV2.S vaccine versus placebo. The receptors originated from a person between 18 and 59 years old who received the Ad26.COV2.S COVID-19 vaccine or a placebo.

V usage is TRBV2 and J usage is TRBJ2-5; D remains ambiguous. This CDR3 is built from 14 residues. Germline-derived CDR1 and CDR2 are SNHLY and FYNNEI. Trimming removed 0 bases at V and 0 bases at J, with 5 bases between. CDR3 region: CASSEAVNQETQYF. In nucleotides, the CDR3 is TGTGCCAGCAGTGAAGCAGTGAACCAAGAGACCCAGTACTTC.

The rearrangement joins TRBV18 to TRBJ1-2; D not resolved. The CDR3 extends over 12 amino acids. Germline lookup yields CDR1 KGHSH and CDR2 LQKENI. Between the trimmed V and J ends, which lost 4 bases and 1 base, there was a span of 4 bases. For the CDR3, the DNA is TGTGCCAGCTCACAGGGTAACTATGGCTACACCTTC. Translating gives CASSQGNYGYTF.

This clone was detected only a few times. The chain is built from TRBV5-1 and TRBJ2-2; no reliable D call. The CDR3 runs 15 residues. CDR1 SGHRS and CDR2 YFSETQ come from the germline V gene. The V end was cut by 3 bases, the J end by 0 bases, with 9 bases between. CDR3 region: CASSSSDTNTGELFF. For the CDR3, the DNA is TGCGCCAGCAGCTCCTCAGATACGAACACCGGGGAGCTGTTTTTT.

The rearrangement uses TRBV5-1 and TRBJ1-4, with TRBD1 identical over 7 bases. The CDR3 is 15 residues long. Germline lookup yields CDR1 SGHRS and CDR2 YFSETQ. V shed 4 bases and J 4 bases; nucleotides not matched to a gene: 7. CDR3 coding DNA: TGCGCCAGCAGCCCAGCCGGGACAGTTAATGAAAAACTGTTTTTT. Encoded protein: CASSPAGTVNEKLFF.

The V gene is TRBV5-1, the J gene TRBJ2-2; D is ambiguous. Germline assignment: CDR1 SGHRS and CDR2 YFSETQ. V was trimmed by 1 base and J by 4 bases, leaving 11 bases between them. The CDR3 loop spans 15 amino acids. DNA for the CDR3: TGCGCCAGCAGCTTGTCGCTGGGTGCCACCGGGGAGCTGTTTTTT. Translation: CASSLSLGATGELFF. The full variable domain, rest sourced from reference TRBV5-1 and TRBJ2-2, is KAGVTQTPRYLIKTRGQQVTLSCSPISGHRSVSWYQQTPGQGLQFLFEYFSETQRNKGNFPGRFSGRQFSNSRSEMNVSTLELGDSALYLCASSLSLGATGELFFGEGSRLTVL.